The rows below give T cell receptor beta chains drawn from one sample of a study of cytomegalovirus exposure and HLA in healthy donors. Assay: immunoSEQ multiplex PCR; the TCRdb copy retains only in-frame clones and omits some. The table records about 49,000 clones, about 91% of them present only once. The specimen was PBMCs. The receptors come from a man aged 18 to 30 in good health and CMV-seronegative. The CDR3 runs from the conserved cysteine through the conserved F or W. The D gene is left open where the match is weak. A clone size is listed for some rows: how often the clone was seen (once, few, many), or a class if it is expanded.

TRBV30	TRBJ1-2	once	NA	CAWKGDNYGYTF	TGTGCCTGGAAGGGGGACAACTATGGCTACACCTTC
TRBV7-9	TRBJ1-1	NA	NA	CASSLPGVGTEAFF	TGTGCCAGCAGCTTACCAGGGGTTGGCACTGAAGCTTTCTTT
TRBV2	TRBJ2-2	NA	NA	CASMRDHTGELFF	TGTGCCAGCATGCGGGACCACACCGGGGAGCTGTTTTTT
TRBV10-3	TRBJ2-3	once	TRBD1	CAISGGQGALADTQYF	TGTGCCATCAGTGGGGGACAGGGGGCTCTTGCAGATACGCAGTATTTT
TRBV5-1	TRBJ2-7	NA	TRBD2	CASSSSLAGNYEQYF	TGCGCCAGCAGCTCTTCCCTAGCGGGAAACTACGAGCAGTACTTC
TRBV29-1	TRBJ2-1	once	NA	CSVEKQSYYNEQFF	TGCAGCGTTGAGAAACAGTCGTACTACAATGAGCAGTTCTTC
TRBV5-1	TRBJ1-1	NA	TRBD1	CASSVGLQGGNTEAFF	TGCGCCAGCAGCGTAGGACTACAGGGGGGGAACACTGAAGCTTTCTTT
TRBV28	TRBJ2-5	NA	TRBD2	CASSLGGLARETQYF	TGTGCCAGCAGTTTAGGGGGACTAGCGAGAGAGACCCAGTACTTC
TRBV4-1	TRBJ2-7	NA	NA	CASSQDRGGYEQYF	TGCGCCAGCAGCCAAGATCGGGGTGGGTACGAGCAGTACTTC
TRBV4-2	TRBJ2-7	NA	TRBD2	CASSPRTQLGLARNYEQYF	TGTGCCAGCAGCCCCAGAACTCAACTTGGACTAGCGCGAAACTACGAGCAGTACTTC
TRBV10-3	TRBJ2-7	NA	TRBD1	CAISLTGSSYEQYF	TGTGCCATCAGTCTGACAGGGAGCTCCTACGAGCAGTACTTC
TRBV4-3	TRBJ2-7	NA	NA	CASSQSLGDFYEQYF	TGCGCCAGCAGCCAATCGCTAGGTGATTTCTACGAGCAGTACTTC
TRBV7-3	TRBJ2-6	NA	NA	CASSLTGSGANVLTF	TGTGCCAGCAGCTTGACAGGCTCTGGGGCCAACGTCCTGACTTTC
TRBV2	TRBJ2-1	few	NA	CASSEIGLASYNEQFF	TGTGCCAGCAGTGAGATCGGGCTAGCTTCCTACAATGAGCAGTTCTTC
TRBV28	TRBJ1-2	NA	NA	CASSLSANYGYTF	TGTGCCAGCAGTTTGTCAGCTAACTATGGCTACACCTTC
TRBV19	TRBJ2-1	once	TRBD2	CASGRRNNEQFF	TGTGCGAGCGGGAGAAGAAACAATGAGCAGTTCTTC
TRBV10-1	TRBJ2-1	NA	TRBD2	CASSDSIAGGGYEQFF	TGCGCCAGCAGTGACTCCATAGCGGGAGGCGGGTATGAGCAGTTCTTC
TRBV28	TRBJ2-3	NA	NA	CASSFPTDTQYF	TGTGCCAGCAGCTTTCCCACAGATACGCAGTATTTT
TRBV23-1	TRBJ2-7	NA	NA	CASQCGAYEQYF	TGCGCCTCCCAGTGCGGGGCCTACGAGCAGTACTTC
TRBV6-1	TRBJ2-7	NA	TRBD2	CASSERGGASGSTRRQYF	TGTGCCAGCAGTGAACGAGGGGGGGCTAGCGGGAGTACGAGACGGCAGTACTTC
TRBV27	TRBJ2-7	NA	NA	CASRTTNYEQYF	TGTGCCAGCAGGACGACTAACTACGAGCAGTACTTC
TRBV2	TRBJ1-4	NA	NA	CASSDYLGGGEKLFF	TGTGCCAGCAGTGATTATCTGGGGGGTGGGGAAAAACTGTTTTTT
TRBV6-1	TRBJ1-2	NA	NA	CASSEFTGGNYGYTF	TGTGCCAGCAGTGAATTTACAGGTGGGAACTATGGCTACACCTTC
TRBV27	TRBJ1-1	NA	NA	CASSIQGFVNTEAFF	TGTGCCAGCAGTATACAGGGTTTCGTGAACACTGAAGCTTTCTTT
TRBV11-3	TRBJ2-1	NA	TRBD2	CASSLGLAENNEQFF	TGTGCCAGCAGCTTGGGACTAGCGGAAAACAATGAGCAGTTCTTC
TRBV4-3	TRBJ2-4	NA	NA	CASSQEAEGQNIQYF	TGCGCCAGCAGCCAAGAGGCTGAGGGCCAAAACATTCAGTACTTC
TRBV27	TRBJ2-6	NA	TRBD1	CASKGQGAGANVLTF	TGTGCCAGCAAGGGACAGGGGGCCGGGGCCAACGTCCTGACTTTC